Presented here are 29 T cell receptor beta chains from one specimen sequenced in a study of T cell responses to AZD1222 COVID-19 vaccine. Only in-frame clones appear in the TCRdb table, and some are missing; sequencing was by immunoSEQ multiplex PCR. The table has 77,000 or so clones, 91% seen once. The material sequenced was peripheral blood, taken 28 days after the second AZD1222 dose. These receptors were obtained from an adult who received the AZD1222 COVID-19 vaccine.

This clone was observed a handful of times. As DNA, the CDR3 is TGTGCCAGCAGCCCTGGCGAAAGCACAGATACGCAGTATTTT. Amino acid sequence: CASSPGESTDTQYF. V gene TRBV7-3 combines with J gene TRBJ2-3; no firm D call. The CDR3 totals 14 residues. The germline gives CDR1 SGHTA, CDR2 FQGTGA. Trimming pared 5 bases from V and 0 bases from J, leaving 9 bases between.

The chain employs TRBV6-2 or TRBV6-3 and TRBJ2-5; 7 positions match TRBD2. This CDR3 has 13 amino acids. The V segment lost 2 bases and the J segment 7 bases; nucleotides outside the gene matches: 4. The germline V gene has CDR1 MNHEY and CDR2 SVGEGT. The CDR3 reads CASSYVASGTQYF. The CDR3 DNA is TGTGCCAGCAGTTACGTGGCTAGCGGGACCCAGTACTTC.

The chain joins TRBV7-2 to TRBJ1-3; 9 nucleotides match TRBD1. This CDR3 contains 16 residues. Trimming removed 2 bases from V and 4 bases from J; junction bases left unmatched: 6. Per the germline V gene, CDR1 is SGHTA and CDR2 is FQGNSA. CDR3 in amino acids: CASSLRGQGTGNTIYF. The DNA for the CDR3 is TGTGCCAGCAGCTTAAGGGGACAGGGAACCGGAAACACCATATATTTT.

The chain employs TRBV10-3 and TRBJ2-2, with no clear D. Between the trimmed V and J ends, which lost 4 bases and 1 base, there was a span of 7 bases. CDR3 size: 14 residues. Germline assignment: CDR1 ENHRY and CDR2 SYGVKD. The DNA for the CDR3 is TGTGCCATCAGTGTGGCGGAGAACACCGGGGAGCTGTTTTTT. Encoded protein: CAISVAENTGELFF.

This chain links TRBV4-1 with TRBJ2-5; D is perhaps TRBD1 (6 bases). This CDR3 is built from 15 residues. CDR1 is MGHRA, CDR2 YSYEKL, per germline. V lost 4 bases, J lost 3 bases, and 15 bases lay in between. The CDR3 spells CASSRGAKGEETQYF. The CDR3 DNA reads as TGCGCCAGCAGCCGCGGCGCCAAGGGGGAAGAGACCCAGTACTTC.

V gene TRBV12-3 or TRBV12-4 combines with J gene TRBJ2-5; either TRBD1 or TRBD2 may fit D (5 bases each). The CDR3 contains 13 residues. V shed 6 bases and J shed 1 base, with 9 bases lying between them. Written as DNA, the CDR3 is TGTGCCAGCAGGCGAGGGGCCCAAGAGACCCAGTACTTC. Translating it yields CASRRGAQETQYF.

CDR3 sequence reads: CASSERGGTEAFF. CDR3 nucleotides: TGTGCCAGCAGTGAGAGGGGGGGCACTGAAGCTTTCTTT. The chain carries TRBV2 and TRBJ1-1, with D possibly TRBD1 on 6 matching bases. The germline V and J ends were trimmed by 3 bases and 4 bases, with 9 bases remaining between them. The CDR3 consists of 13 residues. CDR1 is SNHLY, CDR2 FYNNEI, per germline.

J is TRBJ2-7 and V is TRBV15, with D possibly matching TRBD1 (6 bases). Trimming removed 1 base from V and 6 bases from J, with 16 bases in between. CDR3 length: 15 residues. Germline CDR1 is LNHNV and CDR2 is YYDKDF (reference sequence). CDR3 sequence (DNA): TGTGCCACCAGCAGAGTCGCCACAGGGATCTTCGAGCAGTACTTC. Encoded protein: CATSRVATGIFEQYF. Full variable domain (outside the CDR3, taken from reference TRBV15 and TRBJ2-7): DAMVIQNPRYQVTQFGKPVTLSCSQTLNHNVMYWYQQKSSQAPKLLFHYYDKDFNNEADTPDNFQSRRPNTSFCFLDIRSPGLGDTAMYLCATSRVATGIFEQYFGPGTRLTVT.

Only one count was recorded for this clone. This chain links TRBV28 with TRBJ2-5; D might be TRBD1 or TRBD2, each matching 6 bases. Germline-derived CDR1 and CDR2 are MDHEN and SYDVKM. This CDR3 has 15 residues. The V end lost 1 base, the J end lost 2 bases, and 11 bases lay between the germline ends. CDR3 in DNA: TGTGCCAGCAGTTTATTGGGGGGCCGACAAGAGACCCAGTACTTC. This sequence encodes CASSLLGGRQETQYF. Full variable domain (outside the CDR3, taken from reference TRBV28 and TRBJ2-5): DVKVTQSSRYLVKRTGEKVFLECVQDMDHENMFWYRQDPGLGLRLIYFSYDVKMKEKGDIPEGYSVSREKKERFSLILESASTNQTSMYLCASSLLGGRQETQYFGPGTRLLVL.

This CDR3 reads CASSIAPGRQPQHF. CDR3 in DNA: TGTGCCAGTAGTATAGCCCCAGGGAGGCAGCCCCAGCATTTT. This rearrangement joins TRBV19 to TRBJ1-5; the D gene is possibly TRBD1 (5 bases). Germline values: CDR1 LNHDA, CDR2 SQIVND (reference sequence). V dropped 1 base and J dropped 7 bases, with 11 bases sitting between them. The CDR3 loop spans 14 amino acids.

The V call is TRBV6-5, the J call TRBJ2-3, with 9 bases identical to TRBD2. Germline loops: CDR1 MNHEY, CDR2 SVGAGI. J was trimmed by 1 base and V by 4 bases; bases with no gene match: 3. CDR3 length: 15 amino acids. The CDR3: CASSSQREGTDTQYF. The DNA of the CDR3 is TGTGCCAGCAGTTCTCAGCGGGAGGGCACAGATACGCAGTATTTT.

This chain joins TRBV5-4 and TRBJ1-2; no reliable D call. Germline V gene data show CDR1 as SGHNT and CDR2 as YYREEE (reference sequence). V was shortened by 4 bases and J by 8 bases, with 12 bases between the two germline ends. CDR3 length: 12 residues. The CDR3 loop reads CASSQYQVGYTF. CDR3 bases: TGTGCCAGCAGCCAATATCAGGTCGGCTACACCTTC.

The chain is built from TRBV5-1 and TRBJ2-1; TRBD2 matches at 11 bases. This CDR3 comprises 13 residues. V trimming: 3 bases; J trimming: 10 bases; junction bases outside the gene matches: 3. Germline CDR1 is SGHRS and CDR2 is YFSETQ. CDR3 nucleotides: TGCGCCAGCAGCTCTGGGACTAGCGGAGAGCAGTTCTTC. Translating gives CASSSGTSGEQFF.

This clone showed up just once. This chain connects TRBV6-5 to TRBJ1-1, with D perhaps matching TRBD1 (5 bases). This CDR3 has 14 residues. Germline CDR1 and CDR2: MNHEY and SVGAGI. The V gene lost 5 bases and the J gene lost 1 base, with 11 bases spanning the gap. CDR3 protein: CASSQPGPNTEAFF. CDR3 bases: TGTGCCAGCAGTCAACCGGGACCGAACACTGAAGCTTTCTTT.

The CDR3 loop is CASSAHDGVTEAFF. CDR3 nucleotide sequence: TGTGCCAGCAGCGCCCATGACGGCGTCACTGAAGCTTTCTTT. V usage is TRBV9 and J usage is TRBJ1-1; D is uncertain. Between the trimmed V and J ends, which lost 3 bases and 4 bases, there was a span of 13 bases. There are 14 residues in the CDR3. Germline assignment: CDR1 SGDLS and CDR2 YYNGEE.

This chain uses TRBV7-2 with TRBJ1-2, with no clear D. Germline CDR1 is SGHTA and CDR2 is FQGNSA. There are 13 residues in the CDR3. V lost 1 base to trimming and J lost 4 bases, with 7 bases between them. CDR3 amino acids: CASSLGNSYGYTF. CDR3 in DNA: TGTGCCAGCAGCTTAGGAAACAGCTATGGCTACACCTTC.

Here the CDR3 reads CASSPGHNTEAFF. CDR3 DNA: TGTGCCAGCAGCCCGGGACACAACACTGAAGCTTTCTTT. The chain couples TRBV28 to TRBJ1-1; a weak D match, TRBD1 (6 bases). This CDR3 is 13 amino acids long. Trimming cost V 6 bases and J 2 bases, with 10 bases left between them. Per germline, CDR1 MDHEN and CDR2 SYDVKM.

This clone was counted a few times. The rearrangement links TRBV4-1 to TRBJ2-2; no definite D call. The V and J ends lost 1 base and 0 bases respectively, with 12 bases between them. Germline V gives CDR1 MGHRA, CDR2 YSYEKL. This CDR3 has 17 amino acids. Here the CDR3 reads CASSQGLARTNTGELFF. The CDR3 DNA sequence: TGCGCCAGCAGCCAAGGTTTGGCGCGTACGAACACCGGGGAGCTGTTTTTT.

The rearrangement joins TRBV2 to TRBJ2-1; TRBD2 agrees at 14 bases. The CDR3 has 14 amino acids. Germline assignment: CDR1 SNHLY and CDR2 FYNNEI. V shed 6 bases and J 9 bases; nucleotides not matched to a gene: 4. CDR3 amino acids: CASRGLAGEGEQFF. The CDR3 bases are TGTGCCAGCAGGGGACTAGCGGGAGAGGGTGAGCAGTTCTTC.

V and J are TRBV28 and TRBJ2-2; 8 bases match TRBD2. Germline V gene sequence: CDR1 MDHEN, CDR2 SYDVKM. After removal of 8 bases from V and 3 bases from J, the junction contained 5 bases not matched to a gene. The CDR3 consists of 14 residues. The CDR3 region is CASLGTSHTGELFF. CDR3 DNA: TGTGCCAGCCTCGGGACTAGTCACACCGGGGAGCTGTTTTTT.

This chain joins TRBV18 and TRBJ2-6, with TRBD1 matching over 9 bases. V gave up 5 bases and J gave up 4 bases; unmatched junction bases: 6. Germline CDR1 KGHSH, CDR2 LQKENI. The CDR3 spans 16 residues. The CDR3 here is CASSKQGAAGANVLTF. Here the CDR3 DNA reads TGTGCCAGCTCAAAACAGGGGGCGGCCGGGGCCAACGTCCTGACTTTC. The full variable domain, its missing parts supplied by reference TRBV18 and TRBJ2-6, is NAGVMQNPRHLVRRRGQEARLRCSPMKGHSHVYWYRQLPEEGLKFMVYLQKENIIDESGMPKERFSAEFPKEGPSILRIQQVVRGDSAAYFCASSKQGAAGANVLTFGAGSRLTVL.

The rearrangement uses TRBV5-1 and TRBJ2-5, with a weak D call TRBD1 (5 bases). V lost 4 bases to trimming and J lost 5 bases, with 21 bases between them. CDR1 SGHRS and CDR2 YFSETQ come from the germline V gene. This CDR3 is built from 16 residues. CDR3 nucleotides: TGCGCCAGCAGCCCGGAAATGTCAGGGAATGCGGAGACCCAGTACTTC. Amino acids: CASSPEMSGNAETQYF.

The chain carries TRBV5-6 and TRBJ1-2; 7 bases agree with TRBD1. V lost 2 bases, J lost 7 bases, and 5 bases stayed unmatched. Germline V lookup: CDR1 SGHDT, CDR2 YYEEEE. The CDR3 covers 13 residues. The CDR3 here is CASSFGTASGYTF. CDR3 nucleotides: TGTGCCAGCAGCTTTGGGACAGCCTCTGGCTACACCTTC.

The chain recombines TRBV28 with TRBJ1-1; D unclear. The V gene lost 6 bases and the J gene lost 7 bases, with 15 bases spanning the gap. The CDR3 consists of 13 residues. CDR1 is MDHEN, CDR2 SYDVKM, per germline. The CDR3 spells CASSLLGVGEAFF. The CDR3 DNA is TGTGCCAGCAGCCTCCTAGGAGTTGGTGAAGCTTTCTTT.

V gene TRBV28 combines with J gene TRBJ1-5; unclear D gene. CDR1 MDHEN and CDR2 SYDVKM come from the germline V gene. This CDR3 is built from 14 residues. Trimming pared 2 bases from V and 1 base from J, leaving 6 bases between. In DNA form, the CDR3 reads TGTGCCAGCAGTTTAAGGCAGAGCAATCAGCCCCAGCATTTT. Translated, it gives CASSLRQSNQPQHF.

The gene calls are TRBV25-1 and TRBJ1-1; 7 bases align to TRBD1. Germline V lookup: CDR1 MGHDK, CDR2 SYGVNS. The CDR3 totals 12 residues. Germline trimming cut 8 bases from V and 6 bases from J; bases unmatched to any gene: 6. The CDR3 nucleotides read TGTGCCAGCTTGGACAGGCAGGCTGAAGCTTTCTTT. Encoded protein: CASLDRQAEAFF. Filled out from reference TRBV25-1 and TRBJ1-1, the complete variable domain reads EADIYQTPRYLVIGTGKKITLECSQTMGHDKMYWYQQDPGMELHLIHYSYGVNSTEKGDLSSESTVSRIRTEHFPLTLESARPSHTSQYLCASLDRQAEAFFGQGTRLTVV.

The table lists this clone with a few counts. CDR3 DNA: TGTGCCAGCAGTTTCAGCGGCAGTTCGGCTTTCTTT. Its protein is CASSFSGSSAFF. The chain links TRBV12-3 or TRBV12-4 to TRBJ1-1; D not certain. V shed 3 bases and J shed 11 bases, with 13 bases lying between them. This CDR3 is 12 amino acids long.

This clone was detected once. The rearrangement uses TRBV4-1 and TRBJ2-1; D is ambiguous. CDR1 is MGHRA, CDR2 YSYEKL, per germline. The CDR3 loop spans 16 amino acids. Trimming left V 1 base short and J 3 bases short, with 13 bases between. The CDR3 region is CASSQGGSEIYNEQFF. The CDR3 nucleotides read TGCGCCAGCAGCCAAGGTGGCTCGGAAATCTACAATGAGCAGTTCTTC.

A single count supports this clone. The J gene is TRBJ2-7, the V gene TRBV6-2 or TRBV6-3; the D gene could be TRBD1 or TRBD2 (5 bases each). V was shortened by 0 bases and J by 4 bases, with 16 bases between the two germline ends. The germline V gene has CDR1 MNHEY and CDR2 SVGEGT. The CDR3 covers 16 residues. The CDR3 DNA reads TGTGCCAGCAGTTACTCGAGTCGGGACGATAAATACGAGCAGTACTTC. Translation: CASSYSSRDDKYEQYF.